The clone carrying this TCR beta chain was seen more than once but under ten times. This sample is part of a study of T cells after yellow fever vaccination. Using its own MiXCR run on the 5' RACE reads, TCRdb lists one record per CDR3 protein. The table lists approximately 510,000 distinct CDR3 sequences, less than 25% of them singletons. This TCR was sampled from a man aged 18 to 30 who received the YFV17D yellow fever vaccine. The source was PBMCs, collected 20 to 25 days after the first yellow fever vaccination.

The CDR3 region has the DNA TGCGCCAGCAGCCAAGATCTCCCAGGGACGGGGGAGCTGTTTTTT. This translates into CASSQDLPGTGELFF. This chain links TRBV4-3 with TRBJ2-2; tentatively, D is TRBD1 or TRBD2 (5 bases each). This CDR3 spans 15 amino acids. Trimming removed 0 bases at V and 8 bases at J, with 13 bases between. Germline-derived CDR1 and CDR2 are LGHNA and YSLEER.